The source of this TCR beta chain is a study of T cells in Graves' hyperthyroidism and ophthalmopathy. Amplified TCR beta CDR3 regions derived from RNA transcripts. The HTBI primer set was used in a first-round RT-PCR of the TCR CDR3. MiXCR, applied by TCRdb to the multiplex PCR reads, yields one record per CDR3 protein. The sample yields approximately 330,000 distinct CDR3 sequences, roughly a fifth seen once. Graves' hyperthyroidism without ophthalmopathy progression within 18 months was termed stable. This clonotype showed up many times. Trimming took 6 bases from V and 5 from J, leaving 10 bases between them. The CDR3 spans 13 residues. In germline, CDR1 is SGHNT, CDR2 YENEEA.

The chain combines TRBV11-3 with TRBJ2-2; TRBD1 is a possible D gene (6 bases). The sequencing input was blood. This clonotype originated in a woman between 50 and 59 years old with Graves' hyperthyroidism. CDR3 coding DNA: TGTGCCAGCAGTCGGACAGCTACCGGGGAGCTGTTTTTT. The encoded protein is CASSRTATGELFF.